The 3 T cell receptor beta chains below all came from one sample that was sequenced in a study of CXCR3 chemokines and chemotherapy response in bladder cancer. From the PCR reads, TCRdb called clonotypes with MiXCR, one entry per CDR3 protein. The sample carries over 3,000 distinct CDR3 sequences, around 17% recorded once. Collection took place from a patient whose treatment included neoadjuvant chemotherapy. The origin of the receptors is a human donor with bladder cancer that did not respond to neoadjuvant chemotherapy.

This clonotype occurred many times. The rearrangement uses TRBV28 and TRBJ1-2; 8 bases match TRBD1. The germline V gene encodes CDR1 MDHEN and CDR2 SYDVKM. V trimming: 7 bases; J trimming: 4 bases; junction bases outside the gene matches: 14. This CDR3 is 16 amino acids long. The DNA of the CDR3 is TGTGCCAGCATCCCAGGGGGGACAGGAAATACCTATGGCTACACCTTC. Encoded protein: CASIPGGTGNTYGYTF.

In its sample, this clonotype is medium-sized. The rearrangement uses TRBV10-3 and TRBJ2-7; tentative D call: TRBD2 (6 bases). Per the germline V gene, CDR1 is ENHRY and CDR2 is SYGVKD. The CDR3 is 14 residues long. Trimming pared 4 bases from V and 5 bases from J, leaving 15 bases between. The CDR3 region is CAISVGGYGDEQYF. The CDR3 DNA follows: TGTGCCATCAGTGTTGGAGGGTATGGAGACGAGCAGTACTTC.

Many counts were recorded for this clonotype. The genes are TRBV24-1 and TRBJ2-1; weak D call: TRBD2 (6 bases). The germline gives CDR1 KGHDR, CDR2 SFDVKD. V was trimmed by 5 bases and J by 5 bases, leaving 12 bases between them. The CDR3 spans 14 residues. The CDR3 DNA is TGTGCCACCAGTGGGTGGGGGGTGGACAATGAGCAGTTCTTC. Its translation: CATSGWGVDNEQFF.